These 22 T cell receptor beta chains were sequenced from one sample in a study of blood T cell repertoires in COVID-19 (dated by TCRdb to 2020 to 2021). The library was produced with the immunoSEQ multiplex PCR assay. What TCRdb holds here is the immuneACCESS table cut down to in-frame rearrangements. Part of the clones is not present; checked against another copy, under half of the missing clones reflect an unresolved V gene, and the others are unexplained. Here the sample has a few hundred thousand clones; about nine tenths occur a single time. Jointly, the top ten make up 11% of the sample. Material for sequencing was peripheral blood. Receptor source: a woman in her 30s with COVID-19, enrolled during active disease.

The genes are TRBV6-6 and TRBJ2-1, with D maybe TRBD1 (6 bases). Germline-derived CDR1 and CDR2 are MNHNY and SVGAGI (reference sequence). CDR3 length equals 15 residues. V was pared by 6 bases and J by 1 base, with 13 bases between. CDR3 coding DNA: TGTGCCAGCAGAAAGACAGGAGATTCCTACAATGAGCAGTTCTTC. This translates into CASRKTGDSYNEQFF.

This rearrangement joins TRBV6-5 to TRBJ1-1, with 8 positions matching TRBD1. The CDR3 consists of 14 residues. Trimming cost V 6 bases and J 0 bases; bases outside gene matches: 3. Per the germline V gene, CDR1 is MNHEY and CDR2 is SVGAGI. DNA of the CDR3: TGTGCCAGCAGAAGGGACAGGATGAACACTGAAGCTTTCTTT. Its protein product is CASRRDRMNTEAFF.

This chain connects TRBV30 to TRBJ2-1, with D hard to call. The CDR3 is 16 amino acids. Trimming cost V 1 base and J 0 bases, with 13 bases left between them. Per the germline V gene, CDR1 is GTSNPN and CDR2 is SVGIG (reference sequence). Here the CDR3 reads CAWSALSLHSYNEQFF. In nucleotides, the CDR3 is TGTGCCTGGAGTGCGCTCTCCTTACACTCCTACAATGAGCAGTTCTTC.

V and J are TRBV30 and TRBJ2-6, with 7 nucleotides matching TRBD2. The CDR3 has 15 residues. Germline CDR1 and CDR2: GTSNPN and SVGIG (reference sequence). With 4 bases clipped from V and 1 base from J, the junction kept 4 bases outside the gene matches. The CDR3 DNA sequence: TGTGCCTGGACCCGGGGAGGGTCTGGGGCCAACGTCCTGACTTTC. Residues: CAWTRGGSGANVLTF.

V gene TRBV27 combines with J gene TRBJ1-1, with TRBD1 matching 9 bases. The CDR3 totals 16 residues. The germline gives CDR1 MNHEY, CDR2 SMNVEV (reference sequence). With V trimmed by 5 bases and J by 3 bases, 10 bases remained unmatched. CDR3 bases: TGTGCCAGCAGTCTCATTCCGGGACAGGGAGACACTGAAGCTTTCTTT. Amino acids: CASSLIPGQGDTEAFF.

The chain carries TRBV9 and TRBJ1-1; tentative D call: TRBD1 (5 bases). Germline assignment: CDR1 SGDLS and CDR2 YYNGEE. Trimming removed 0 bases at V and 3 bases at J, with 12 bases between. The CDR3 is made up of 15 amino acids. The CDR3 DNA is TGTGCCAGCAGCGTAGCGGCAGGGATGGACACTGAAGCTTTCTTT. It codes for CASSVAAGMDTEAFF.

Concerning this clone itself: The same CDR3 is also encoded by other DNA sequences in this sample. The rearrangement uses TRBV6-5 and TRBJ2-7; 8 nucleotides line up with TRBD1. Germline V lookup: CDR1 MNHEY, CDR2 SVGAGI. The CDR3 is 14 amino acids. The V segment lost 6 bases and the J segment 0 bases; nucleotides outside the gene matches: 4. This CDR3 reads CASSRTGSSYEQYF. In DNA, the CDR3 is TGTGCCAGCAGCAGGACAGGGAGCTCCTACGAGCAGTACTTC.

In this sample, this clone turned up a few times. The genes are TRBV5-4 and TRBJ2-5; perhaps TRBD2 as D (5 bases). The CDR3 is 15 amino acids. V lost 1 base and J lost 2, with 12 bases in between. Germline CDR1 and CDR2: SGHNT and YYREEE (reference sequence). The DNA of the CDR3 is TGTGCCAGCAGCTTGAAAAGCGGTAAACAAGAGACCCAGTACTTC. Residues: CASSLKSGKQETQYF.

CDR3 sequence: CASSLTLTVTYGYTF. The CDR3 DNA follows: TGTGCCAGCAGCTTGACGTTGACAGTCACCTATGGCTACACCTTC. J is TRBJ1-2 and V is TRBV7-2; D is possibly TRBD1 (5 bases). Trimming took off 3 bases at V and 4 bases at J, with 15 bases between the two ends. This CDR3 spans 15 amino acids. Per the germline V gene, CDR1 is SGHTA and CDR2 is FQGNSA.

This clone occurred once. The V call is TRBV29-1, the J call TRBJ2-1, with 14 bases lining up with TRBD2. This CDR3 is built from 14 residues. Germline V gene lookup returns CDR1 SQVTM and CDR2 ANQGSEA. The V segment lost 3 bases and the J segment 10 bases; nucleotides outside the gene matches: 5. As DNA, the CDR3 is TGCAGCGTTGAGGGACTAGCGGGGGAAGGGGAGCAGTTCTTC. The encoded protein is CSVEGLAGEGEQFF.

The CDR3 sequence: CASSYGQGPEQFF. In DNA, the CDR3 is TGTGCCAGCAGTTACGGTCAGGGGCCTGAGCAGTTCTTC. The chain combines TRBV6-5 with TRBJ2-1, with D maybe TRBD1 (6 bases). The germline CDR1 and CDR2 sequences are MNHEY and SVGAGI. CDR3 size: 13 residues. V lost 2 bases to trimming and J lost 9 bases, with 11 bases between them.

V gene TRBV7-3 combines with J gene TRBJ1-2, with D possibly being TRBD1 (5 bases). The germline V and J ends were trimmed by 2 bases and 4 bases, with 14 bases remaining between them. Germline CDR1 is SGHTA and CDR2 is FQGTGA. The CDR3 is 15 residues long. The CDR3 spells CASSLDSTSSYGYTF. CDR3 DNA: TGTGCCAGCAGCTTAGACAGCACCTCCTCCTATGGCTACACCTTC.

J is TRBJ1-2 and V is TRBV6-5; TRBD1 might be the D (5 bases). The CDR3 contains 13 residues. Germline CDR1 reads MNHEY; CDR2 reads SVGAGI. V dropped 2 bases and J dropped 12 bases, with 16 bases sitting between them. The CDR3 sequence is CASSYTPAGPHTF. The CDR3 region has the DNA TGTGCCAGCAGTTACACCCCGGCAGGGCCCCACACCTTC.

V gene TRBV24-1 combines with J gene TRBJ2-1; 8 nucleotides align to TRBD1. Trimming took 4 bases from V and 8 from J; bases not matched to a gene: 6. The germline CDR1 and CDR2 sequences are KGHDR and SFDVKD. CDR3 length: 14 residues. The CDR3: CATSDWTGRDEQFF. DNA for the CDR3: TGTGCCACCAGTGACTGGACAGGGCGGGATGAGCAGTTCTTC.

The chain recombines TRBV6-5 with TRBJ2-1; TRBD1 might be the D (6 bases). Germline V gives CDR1 MNHEY, CDR2 SVGAGI. The CDR3 is made up of 15 amino acids. Trimming took off 3 bases at V and 9 bases at J, with 18 bases between the two ends. The CDR3 region has the DNA TGTGCCAGCAGTTATTCTCGTGACAGGACCACTGAGCAGTTCTTC. Translating it yields CASSYSRDRTTEQFF.

This clone was counted a single time. The sample carries other DNA sequences with the same CDR3. The gene calls are TRBV19 and TRBJ1-1; D is ambiguous. V dropped 3 bases and J dropped 1 base, with 6 bases sitting between them. The CDR3 is 13 amino acids. Germline values: CDR1 LNHDA, CDR2 SQIVND (reference sequence). CDR3 sequence (DNA): TGTGCCAGTAGTATCGGCGGGAACACTGAAGCTTTCTTT. This gives the protein CASSIGGNTEAFF.

This clone was observed a few times. This chain links TRBV30 with TRBJ2-1; 11 bases align to TRBD2. The CDR3 is made up of 16 amino acids. Germline V gene sequence: CDR1 GTSNPN, CDR2 SVGIG (reference sequence). Losses at the gene ends were 5 bases for V and 7 bases for J; bases not matched to a gene: 13. The CDR3 region has the DNA TGTGCCTGGTCGCGACTAGCGGGATTGGCTCTTAATGAGCAGTTCTTC. Its protein is CAWSRLAGLALNEQFF. Filled out from reference TRBV30 and TRBJ2-1, the complete variable domain reads SQTIHQWPATLVQPVGSPLSLECTVEGTSNPNLYWYRQAAGRGLQLLFYSVGIGQISSEVPQNLSASRPQDRQFILSSKKLLLSDSGFYLCAWSRLAGLALNEQFFGPGTRLTVL.

This clone turned up a few times. V usage is TRBV6-4 and J usage is TRBJ1-1; D not certain. Germline lookup yields CDR1 MRHNA and CDR2 SNTAGT. Deletions cut 7 bases from V and 1 base from J, with 10 bases between. This CDR3 has 13 residues. CDR3 loop: CASNYTENTEAFF. In nucleotides, the CDR3 is TGTGCCAGCAATTACACCGAGAACACTGAAGCTTTCTTT.

The chain is built from TRBV24-1 and TRBJ2-2; 11 bases line up with TRBD2. The germline CDR1 and CDR2 sequences are KGHDR and SFDVKD. CDR3 size: 15 residues. Losses at the gene ends were 7 bases for V and 6 bases for J; bases not matched to a gene: 6. The CDR3 spells CATSSSGRRAGELFF. CDR3 nucleotides: TGTGCCACCAGCTCTAGCGGGAGGCGAGCCGGGGAGCTGTTTTTT.

The chain employs TRBV7-6 and TRBJ2-2, with TRBD2 matching over 8 bases. V shed 3 bases and J 5 bases; nucleotides not matched to a gene: 8. The CDR3 has 16 amino acids. Germline V gene data show CDR1 as SGHVS and CDR2 as FNYEAQ. The chain's CDR3 is CASSFTGLEGTGELFF. The CDR3 DNA follows: TGTGCCAGCAGCTTTACGGGACTAGAGGGGACCGGGGAGCTGTTTTTT.

This clone was seen a handful of times. This chain connects TRBV15 to TRBJ2-1; the D gene is possibly TRBD2 (6 bases). CDR3 length: 14 residues. Trimming removed 7 bases at V and 2 bases at J, with 12 bases between. CDR1 and CDR2 from the germline V gene are LNHNV and YYDKDF (reference sequence). In nucleotides, the CDR3 is TGTGCCACCATCCAGGAGGGCCCCTACAATGAGCAGTTCTTC. Its protein product is CATIQEGPYNEQFF.

This clone was counted only a few times. V and J are TRBV6-4 and TRBJ2-1; 9 bases agree with TRBD2. Per germline, CDR1 MRHNA and CDR2 SNTAGT. The CDR3 sequence is 13 residues long. V shed 3 bases, J shed 7 bases, and the junction held 1 base outside the gene matches. Here the CDR3 DNA reads TGTGCCAGCAGTGATCTAGCGGGGAATGAGCAGTTCTTC. This codes for CASSDLAGNEQFF.